This T cell receptor (beta chain) was sequenced for a study of identical twins (TCRdb year 2016). For the study in its entirety: TCR alpha and beta repertoires from monozygotic twins, unrelated adults of various ages and cord blood were deep-sequenced to test whether fetal clonotypes persist. Replicate twin experiments were performed at different times using different library preparation protocols to rule out contamination. Overall results and qualifications from the work: Fewer insertions were carried by abundant cord blood beta clonotypes, a similar but weaker trend appeared in young adult naive repertoires, and no such trend appeared in memory repertoires. In beta out-of-frame sequences, excess twin sharing was weaker, because having fewer shared sequences lowered the signal-to-noise ratio. Recombination models systematically underestimated out-of-frame TCR alpha sharing in monozygotic twins but agreed with sharing between unrelated individuals. Invariant T cells such as MAIT and iNKT could partly confound zero-insertion analyses, although diverse VJ usage argued against such confounding for most clonotypes. Because the same donors could not be followed over many years, the conclusions depended on cross-sectional statistical analysis. Compared with coincidental sharing between unrelated individuals, an excess of low generation-probability sequences was observed among out-of-frame TCR alpha sequences shared between twins.

Libraries were prepared through 5' RACE. The sequencer listed for this sample is Illumina HiSeq 2000. Template switching added a universal primer binding site, and the final cDNA carried a unique molecular identifier that allowed TCR cDNA molecules to be counted accurately. Specific primers in the conserved constant-segment region were used to synthesize first-strand cDNA for the TCR alpha and beta chains. To control for contamination, each cDNA library was double barcoded with a SMART-Mk sample barcode plus Illumina barcodes. TruSeq adapter sequences, together with Illumina sample barcodes, were added in two successive PCR steps. The Illumina HiSeq platform was used with custom primers to sequence TCR alpha and beta cDNA libraries. Concerning the study's data processing: MiGEC processed the raw reads to extract unique molecular identifiers, while MiXCR was used to determine the CDR3 positions. Recombination models were inferred per individual with the repgenHMM and IGoR tools using an EM algorithm. Shared clonotypes were analyzed with the tcR package in R, and sharing was normalized by the product of cloneset sizes. Out-of-frame nonproductive sequences were analyzed to study raw recombination free of thymic and clonal selection effects. The public reads were reprocessed in TCRdb via fastp at Q25 and MiXCR, keeping in-frame beta chains. Each entry merges the rows of one CDR3 protein and shows their most common DNA and genes. The V and J calls come from TCRdb's annotation, not from the publication. Recorded for this sample are fewer than 900,000 distinct CDR3 sequences; about 20% of them occurred a single time. Of the sample, more than 4% is held by the ten largest clones.

Every donor in the study was a healthy Caucasian. Three pairs of female monozygotic twins, all aged about 18 to 30 years, were included in the twin cohort. The RNA used for TCR libraries was isolated from peripheral blood mononuclear cells. The CDR3 covers 17 residues, taking in both the cysteine and the phenylalanine. CDR3 DNA is the only sequence kept; it has 51 bases, read in frame from the first base. CDR1 and CDR2, per the germline V gene, are LGHNA and YSLEER. The germline V end is reduced by 0 bases and the J end by 3 bases; junction bases left unmatched: 6. Details on this clonotype: Its antigen remains undetermined. No much larger clonotype is one base removed from it; base qualities were not supplied.

These data are also associated with another study on T cells expressing NK-cell markers. The second publication reports: Three sorted T-cell subsets (CD3+CD56+NKG2C+, CD3+CD56+NKG2C- and CD3+CD56-NKG2C+) from fewer than 10 donors had their TCR beta-chain repertoires profiled. Among the eight sequenced donors, seven were HCMV-seropositive and one was HCMV-seronegative. To restrict sorting to alphabetaTCR-expressing T cells, an anti-gammadeltaTCR antibody was added in several experiments. In a handful of donors, the dominant CD3+CD56+NKG2C+ clonotypes ranked among the top 10 CD8+ clonotypes, making up 1.0-7.0% of CD8+ T cells. Those dominant clonotypes were again the most abundant among CD3+CD56-NKG2C+ cells in a handful of donors, at roughly 25-60.1%. Whether the expanded NKG2C-expressing T cell clones were specific for HCMV antigens was left unclear. The eight sequenced donors were randomly selected healthy volunteers, three men and five women. To determine HCMV serostatus, a commercial ELISA kit was used to detect HCMV-specific IgG in serum. For roughly 6 donors, bulk peripheral blood T-cell repertoires were also sequenced from unsorted PBMC. MIGEC was used to demultiplex reads and group the reads by UMI, and MiTCR was used to assemble and quantify clonotypes. Only TCR cDNA sequences supported by at least two reads were kept to exclude erroneous sequences. The tcR package was used for downstream repertoire analysis, and clonotypes were matched across fractions by CDR3 nucleotide sequence plus V segment. VDJmatch was used to annotate antigen specificity against VDJdb, with one amino acid substitution in CDR3 allowed.

The chain is encoded by TRBV4-3 joined to TRBJ2-2, and TRBD2 matches 8 of the central bases. This TCR was recovered from a woman under 30 in good health. The specimen sequenced was PBMCs. The DNA is TGCGCCAGCAGCCAAGAAACGGGAGGGGGGGACACCGGGGAGCTGTTTTTT. This yields the protein CASSQETGGGDTGELFF.